This T cell receptor (beta chain) was profiled in a study of T cell changes during pregnancy in multiple sclerosis. Repertoires were generated with immunoSEQ multiplex PCR, while TCRdb's copy carries only in-frame clones and drops some. The sample holds over 60,000 clones, around 96% seen once. J lost 3 bases, V lost 1 base, and 6 bases had no gene match. The CDR3 extends over 17 amino acids. Germline V gene lookup returns CDR1 LNHDA and CDR2 SQIVND (reference sequence). This specimen consisted of CD8+ T cells from peripheral blood mononuclear cells, obtained after pregnancy. This chain connects TRBV19 to TRBJ2-1; 10 nucleotides match TRBD1. The receptor's source is a female donor with multiple sclerosis, enrolled in a pregnancy study. In DNA, the CDR3 is TGTGCCAGTAGTATAGTCGAGACAGGGGGCTACTACAATGAGCAGTTCTTC. Its translation is CASSIVETGGYYNEQFF.